Listed below are T cell receptor beta chains from one sample, sequenced in a study of cytomegalovirus exposure and HLA in healthy donors. Profiled with immunoSEQ multiplex PCR; TCRdb holds only in-frame clones, not every one. The sample lists 280,000 or so clones, around nine tenths occurring once. Sample: PBMCs. These receptors all come from a woman between 18 and 29 years old in good health and CMV-seronegative. Both conserved end residues are part of each CDR3. A D gene is named only where the DNA matches it firmly. Expanded clones get a size class; other rows say once, few or many, or leave the size out.

j_gene: TRBJ2-1; d_gene: TRBD1; v_gene: TRBV28; abundance: .; CDR3nt: TGTGCCAGCAGAACAGGGGGTCGGGATGATGAGTTCTTC; CDR3aa: CASRTGGRDDEFF
j_gene: TRBJ1-5; d_gene: TRBD1; v_gene: TRBV7-2; abundance: .; CDR3nt: TGTGCCAGCAGCTTAGAGGTCGGCAGGGGGTTAGATCAGCCCCAGCATTTT; CDR3aa: CASSLEVGRGLDQPQHF
j_gene: TRBJ2-7; d_gene: .; v_gene: TRBV6-5; abundance: .; CDR3nt: TGTGCCAGCAGGCCAAGGGGGGGGAAGTACGAGCAGTACTTC; CDR3aa: CASRPRGGKYEQYF
j_gene: TRBJ1-2; d_gene: .; v_gene: TRBV28; abundance: .; CDR3nt: TGTGCCAGCAATGGGGGTGCGGGGGCCTATGGCTACACCTTC; CDR3aa: CASNGGAGAYGYTF
j_gene: TRBJ2-2; d_gene: TRBD1; v_gene: TRBV10-1; abundance: .; CDR3nt: TGCGCCAGCAGTACAGGGGGCCCCACCGGGGAGCTGTTTTTT; CDR3aa: CASSTGGPTGELFF
j_gene: TRBJ2-7; d_gene: TRBD1; v_gene: TRBV6-5; abundance: .; CDR3nt: TGTGCCAGCAGTTACGAACCTACAGGGGTCCCCTACGAGCAGTACTTC; CDR3aa: CASSYEPTGVPYEQYF
j_gene: TRBJ2-7; d_gene: TRBD1; v_gene: TRBV18; abundance: once; CDR3nt: TGTGCCAGCTCACACGGGACAGTCTACGAGCAGTACTTC; CDR3aa: CASSHGTVYEQYF
j_gene: TRBJ2-7; d_gene: TRBD1; v_gene: TRBV28; abundance: .; CDR3nt: TGTGCCAGCAGTGGCTGGACAGGGACGGACGAGCAGTACTTC; CDR3aa: CASSGWTGTDEQYF
j_gene: TRBJ2-3; d_gene: .; v_gene: TRBV18; abundance: .; CDR3nt: TGTGCCAGCTCACCATCCGGGACACGGGGCACAGATACGCAGTATTTT; CDR3aa: CASSPSGTRGTDTQYF
j_gene: TRBJ2-4; d_gene: .; v_gene: TRBV19; abundance: .; CDR3nt: TGTGCCAGTAGTATTGGGGACAAAAATTTAAACATTCAGTACTTC; CDR3aa: CASSIGDKNLNIQYF
j_gene: TRBJ2-7; d_gene: TRBD1; v_gene: TRBV4-2; abundance: .; CDR3nt: TGTGCCAGCAGCCAAGAGAGAGGGGACAGCGACTACGAGCAGTACTTC; CDR3aa: CASSQERGDSDYEQYF
j_gene: TRBJ1-2; d_gene: .; v_gene: TRBV6-5; abundance: .; CDR3nt: TGTGCCAGCAGCAGGGTAGTGAGTAACTATGGCTACACCTTC; CDR3aa: CASSRVVSNYGYTF
j_gene: TRBJ2-3; d_gene: .; v_gene: TRBV10-1; abundance: .; CDR3nt: TGCGCCAGCAGTGAGTTCGGTGTCACAGATACGCAGTATTTT; CDR3aa: CASSEFGVTDTQYF
j_gene: TRBJ1-4; d_gene: .; v_gene: TRBV18; abundance: .; CDR3nt: TGTGCCAGCTCATACCGGGACAATGAGAAACTGTTTTTT; CDR3aa: CASSYRDNEKLFF
j_gene: TRBJ2-3; d_gene: TRBD2; v_gene: TRBV27; abundance: once; CDR3nt: TGTGCCAGCAGTCCGGGGACTAGCGGCAGGGGAGATACGCAGTATTTT; CDR3aa: CASSPGTSGRGDTQYF
j_gene: TRBJ1-2; d_gene: TRBD1; v_gene: TRBV7-8; abundance: .; CDR3nt: TGTGCCAGCAGCTTACGAACAGGGACAGCTAGGGGCTACACCTTC; CDR3aa: CASSLRTGTARGYTF
j_gene: TRBJ1-4; d_gene: TRBD1; v_gene: TRBV28; abundance: once; CDR3nt: TGTGCCACCGAACAGGGGGTTTCCGAAAAACTGTTTTTT; CDR3aa: CATEQGVSEKLFF
j_gene: TRBJ1-1; d_gene: TRBD1; v_gene: TRBV9; abundance: .; CDR3nt: TGTGCCAGCAGCCCGACAGGGTACACTGAAGCTTTCTTT; CDR3aa: CASSPTGYTEAFF
j_gene: TRBJ2-1; d_gene: TRBD2; v_gene: TRBV27; abundance: .; CDR3nt: TGTGCCAGCAGGCGAGCGGGAAGCTCCTACAATGAGCAGTTCTTC; CDR3aa: CASRRAGSSYNEQFF
j_gene: TRBJ2-3; d_gene: TRBD2; v_gene: TRBV2; abundance: .; CDR3nt: TGTGCCAGGGCTAGCGGAGGCACAGATACGCAGTATTTT; CDR3aa: CARASGGTDTQYF
j_gene: TRBJ1-2; d_gene: TRBD1; v_gene: TRBV19; abundance: .; CDR3nt: TGTGCCAGCTGGACAGGGCTCTATGGCTACACCTTC; CDR3aa: CASWTGLYGYTF
j_gene: TRBJ2-7; d_gene: .; v_gene: TRBV7-2; abundance: .; CDR3nt: TGTGCCAGCAGCTTAGGAGGTGGCGGCGAGCAGTACTTC; CDR3aa: CASSLGGGGEQYF
j_gene: TRBJ2-2; d_gene: .; v_gene: TRBV9; abundance: .; CDR3nt: TGTGCCAGCAGAAGAAGGGGCACCGGGGAGCTGTTTTTT; CDR3aa: CASRRRGTGELFF
j_gene: TRBJ2-7; d_gene: TRBD1; v_gene: TRBV25-1; abundance: once; CDR3nt: TGTGCCAGCCTGGCCAATACAGGGGCCTACGAGCAGTACTTC; CDR3aa: CASLANTGAYEQYF
j_gene: TRBJ2-7; d_gene: TRBD2; v_gene: TRBV7-8; abundance: .; CDR3nt: TGTGCCAGCAGCTTAGTCGGACTAGCTTCTCTCTACGAGCAGTACTTC; CDR3aa: CASSLVGLASLYEQYF
j_gene: TRBJ1-3; d_gene: .; v_gene: TRBV30; abundance: few; CDR3nt: TGTGCCTGGATTCCGGGAAACACCATATATTTT; CDR3aa: CAWIPGNTIYF
j_gene: TRBJ2-2; d_gene: .; v_gene: TRBV6-1; abundance: .; CDR3nt: TGTGCCAGCAGTGAACCAAGGCAGGGGAACACCGGGGAGCTGTTTTTT; CDR3aa: CASSEPRQGNTGELFF
j_gene: TRBJ2-5; d_gene: TRBD2; v_gene: TRBV5-1; abundance: .; CDR3nt: TGCGCCAGCAGCCCCCCTCTAGCGGGAGGGCAAGAGACCCAGTACTTC; CDR3aa: CASSPPLAGGQETQYF
j_gene: TRBJ2-1; d_gene: TRBD1; v_gene: TRBV4-1; abundance: once; CDR3nt: TGCGCCAGCAGCCCCGACAGGGGGATCGGAAATGAGCAGTTCTTC; CDR3aa: CASSPDRGIGNEQFF
j_gene: TRBJ2-2; d_gene: TRBD1; v_gene: TRBV30; abundance: .; CDR3nt: TGTGCCTGGAGGGGGACAGGGCTGAACACCGGGGAGCTGTTTTTT; CDR3aa: CAWRGTGLNTGELFF
j_gene: TRBJ1-2; d_gene: TRBD1; v_gene: TRBV19; abundance: .; CDR3nt: TGTGCCAGCCAAAGTCGGACAGGGCAATTCTATGGCTACACCTTC; CDR3aa: CASQSRTGQFYGYTF
j_gene: TRBJ2-5; d_gene: .; v_gene: TRBV7-3; abundance: once; CDR3nt: TGTGCCAGCAGCAAGAGGTGGGAGGAGACCCAGTACTTC; CDR3aa: CASSKRWEETQYF
j_gene: TRBJ2-2; d_gene: TRBD1; v_gene: TRBV19; abundance: few; CDR3nt: TGTGCCAGTAGTGGGGGAGAGACAGGGCGTACCGGGGAGCTGTTTTTT; CDR3aa: CASSGGETGRTGELFF
j_gene: TRBJ2-2; d_gene: .; v_gene: TRBV5-1; abundance: few; CDR3nt: TGCGCCAGCAGCACGCGAACCGGGGAGCTGTTTTTT; CDR3aa: CASSTRTGELFF
j_gene: TRBJ2-1; d_gene: TRBD2; v_gene: TRBV7-9; abundance: .; CDR3nt: TGTGCCAGCAGCCCCCTAGCGGGGGAGTCTTACAATGAGCAGTTCTTC; CDR3aa: CASSPLAGESYNEQFF
j_gene: TRBJ2-7; d_gene: .; v_gene: TRBV28; abundance: .; CDR3nt: TGTGCCAGCAGGTACACGATCCCAGGGACATGGTCCTACGAGCAGTACTTC; CDR3aa: CASRYTIPGTWSYEQYF
j_gene: TRBJ2-7; d_gene: TRBD2; v_gene: TRBV28; abundance: .; CDR3nt: TGTGCCAGCAGTACCGGGCGGGAGGCCTACGAGCAGTACTTC; CDR3aa: CASSTGREAYEQYF
j_gene: TRBJ2-1; d_gene: TRBD2; v_gene: TRBV9; abundance: once; CDR3nt: TGTGCCAGCAGCGTAGAACTAGCGGTTTACAATGAGCAGTTCTTC; CDR3aa: CASSVELAVYNEQFF
j_gene: TRBJ1-3; d_gene: TRBD1; v_gene: TRBV27; abundance: .; CDR3nt: TGTGCCAGCAGTTGGACAGGGTCTGGAAACACCATATATTTT; CDR3aa: CASSWTGSGNTIYF
j_gene: TRBJ1-4; d_gene: .; v_gene: TRBV6-1; abundance: .; CDR3nt: TGTGCCAGCAGTGAAGAGCACAGTTCGAATGAAAAACTGTTTTTT; CDR3aa: CASSEEHSSNEKLFF
j_gene: TRBJ2-2; d_gene: .; v_gene: TRBV9; abundance: few; CDR3nt: TGTGCCAGCAGCGTAGCTACAGGCCGCACCGGGGAGCTGTTTTTT; CDR3aa: CASSVATGRTGELFF
j_gene: TRBJ2-7; d_gene: TRBD1; v_gene: TRBV5-1; abundance: .; CDR3nt: TGCGCCAGCAGCTTGGGGCCGGGACAGGGTATCTACGAGCAGTACTTC; CDR3aa: CASSLGPGQGIYEQYF
j_gene: TRBJ2-7; d_gene: .; v_gene: TRBV7-9; abundance: .; CDR3nt: TGTGCCAGCAGCCGAAACAGGGACGGCTACGAGCAGTACTTC; CDR3aa: CASSRNRDGYEQYF
j_gene: TRBJ2-7; d_gene: TRBD2; v_gene: TRBV4-3; abundance: .; CDR3nt: TGCGCCAGCAGCCAAGTATCTGGGACTACCGACGAGCAGTACTTC; CDR3aa: CASSQVSGTTDEQYF
j_gene: TRBJ2-7; d_gene: .; v_gene: TRBV5-6; abundance: .; CDR3nt: TGTGCCAGCAGCTTCAGGGTTAGCTCCTACGAGCAGTACTTC; CDR3aa: CASSFRVSSYEQYF
j_gene: TRBJ1-4; d_gene: TRBD1; v_gene: TRBV25-1; abundance: .; CDR3nt: TGTGCCAGCAGTGAAAATCCCGGGACAGGGGGTAATGAAAAACTGTTTTTT; CDR3aa: CASSENPGTGGNEKLFF
j_gene: TRBJ1-4; d_gene: .; v_gene: TRBV4-1; abundance: .; CDR3nt: TGCGCCAGCCAGATCCTCGGGGGGGAAAAACTGTTTTTT; CDR3aa: CASQILGGEKLFF
j_gene: TRBJ1-3; d_gene: .; v_gene: TRBV6-6; abundance: .; CDR3nt: TGTGCCAGCAGTTATGGGGGGTACTCTGGAAACACCATATATTTT; CDR3aa: CASSYGGYSGNTIYF
j_gene: TRBJ2-7; d_gene: .; v_gene: TRBV28; abundance: .; CDR3nt: TGTGCCAGCAGTTTCGATGGCCCCTACGAGCAGTACTTC; CDR3aa: CASSFDGPYEQYF
j_gene: TRBJ2-7; d_gene: TRBD1; v_gene: TRBV28; abundance: .; CDR3nt: TGTGCCAGCAGTGCTACAGGGGAGACCTACGAGCAGTACTTC; CDR3aa: CASSATGETYEQYF
j_gene: TRBJ2-5; d_gene: TRBD2; v_gene: TRBV27; abundance: .; CDR3nt: TGTGCCAGCAGGGGACGGGAGGGCCTCTTCGAGACCCAGTACTTC; CDR3aa: CASRGREGLFETQYF